The present T cell receptor beta chain was sequenced within a study of control samples from healthy donors and cancer patients. Using immunoSEQ multiplex PCR, the repertoire was profiled, and TCRdb retains in-frame clones only, with some absent. This table holds about 140,000 clones, about 88% found once. This CDR3 spans 16 amino acids. Trimming stripped 2 bases from V and 1 base from J, with 11 bases between. Germline V lookup: CDR1 KGHDR, CDR2 SFDVKD. The chain uses TRBV24-1 and TRBJ2-1, with D maybe TRBD1 (6 bases). Sequenced sample: blood. The source of this sequence is a woman in her 30s in good health. The CDR3 region has the DNA TGTGCCACCAGTGATTATGGGCAGGGGTCCTACAATGAGCAGTTCTTC. Its translation is CATSDYGQGSYNEQFF.